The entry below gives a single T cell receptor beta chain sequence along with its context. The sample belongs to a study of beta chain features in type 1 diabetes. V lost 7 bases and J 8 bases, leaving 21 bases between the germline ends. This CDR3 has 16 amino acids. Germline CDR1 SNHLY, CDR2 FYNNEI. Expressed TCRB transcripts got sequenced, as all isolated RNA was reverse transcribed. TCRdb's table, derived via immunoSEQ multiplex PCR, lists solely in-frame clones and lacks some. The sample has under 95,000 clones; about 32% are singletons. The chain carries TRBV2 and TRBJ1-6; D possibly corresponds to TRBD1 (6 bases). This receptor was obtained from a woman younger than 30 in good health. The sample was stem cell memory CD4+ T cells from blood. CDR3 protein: CASILEWGRGDSPLHF. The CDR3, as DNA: TGTGCCAGCATCTTAGAATGGGGGCGAGGGGATTCACCCCTCCACTTT.